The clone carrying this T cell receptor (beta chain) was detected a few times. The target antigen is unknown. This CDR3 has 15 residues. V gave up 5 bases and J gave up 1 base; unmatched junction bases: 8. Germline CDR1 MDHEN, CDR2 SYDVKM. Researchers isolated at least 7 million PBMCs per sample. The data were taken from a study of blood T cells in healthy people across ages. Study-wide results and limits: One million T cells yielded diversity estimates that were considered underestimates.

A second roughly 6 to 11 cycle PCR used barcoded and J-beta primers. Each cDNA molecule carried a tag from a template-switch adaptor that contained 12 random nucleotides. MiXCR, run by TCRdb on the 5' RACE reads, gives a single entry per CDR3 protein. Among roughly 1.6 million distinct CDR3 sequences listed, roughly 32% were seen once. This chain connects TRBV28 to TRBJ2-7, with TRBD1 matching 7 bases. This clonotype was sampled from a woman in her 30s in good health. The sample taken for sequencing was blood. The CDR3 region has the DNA TGTGCCAGCAGTGCTCCGGGACAGACATCCTACGAGCAGTACTTC. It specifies CASSAPGQTSYEQYF.